These T cell receptor beta chains were read from a single sample in a study of blood T cell repertoires in COVID-19. Measured with immunoSEQ multiplex PCR; TCRdb has only the in-frame clones, and not every one. The table includes roughly 100,000 clones, roughly 84% detected once. The sequencing input was peripheral blood. Receptor source: a human donor in a cohort sampled during active or convalescent COVID-19. Both conserved end residues are part of each CDR3. Fields, in order: clone size, D gene, V gene, J gene, CDR3 protein, CDR3 DNA. The D gene is left open where the match is weak. A clone size is listed for some rows: how often the clone was seen (once, few, many), or a class if it is expanded.

>.|TRBD1|TRBV6-6|TRBJ1-3
CASSPRTGMGNTIYF
TGTGCCAGCAGTCCCCGGACAGGGATGGGAAACACCATATATTTT
>few|.|TRBV7-9|TRBJ1-4
CASRARGPNEKLFF
TGTGCCAGCAGAGCTAGGGGCCCGAATGAAAAACTGTTTTTT
>.|.|TRBV2|TRBJ1-2
CATAVGWRGGDYGYTF
TGTGCCACCGCAGTCGGATGGCGGGGCGGGGACTATGGCTACACCTTC
>.|.|TRBV9|TRBJ1-1
CASGGAPASAEAFF
TGTGCCAGCGGTGGGGCACCGGCCAGCGCTGAAGCTTTCTTT
>.|.|TRBV5-1|TRBJ2-1
CASSLEASFSYNEQFF
TGCGCCAGCAGCTTGGAGGCTAGCTTCTCCTACAATGAGCAGTTCTTC
>.|TRBD1|TRBV28|TRBJ2-5
CASSLSTGYQETQYF
TGTGCCAGCAGTTTATCGACAGGGTACCAAGAGACCCAGTACTTC
>.|.|TRBV5-1|TRBJ2-5
CASRPRGTQETQYF
TGCGCCAGCCGGCCCAGAGGGACACAAGAGACCCAGTACTTC
>.|.|TRBV19|TRBJ1-1
CASSRHRVENTEAFF
TGTGCCAGTAGCCGACACAGGGTGGAAAACACTGAAGCTTTCTTT
>.|.|TRBV27|TRBJ1-1
CASSPDRMNTEAFF
TGTGCCAGCAGTCCAGACAGGATGAACACTGAAGCTTTCTTT
>.|.|TRBV2|TRBJ1-4
CASVSGRGISENEKLFF
TGTGCCAGTGTGTCGGGCAGGGGTATCTCGGAGAATGAAAAACTGTTTTTT
>.|.|TRBV11-2|TRBJ2-7
CASTRSRGYEQYF
TGTGCCAGCACCCGGTCCAGGGGCTACGAGCAGTACTTC
>many|.|TRBV7-3|TRBJ1-2
CASSLTPTGEGYTF
TGTGCCAGCAGCTTAACTCCGACAGGTGAAGGCTACACCTTC
>.|.|TRBV4-1|TRBJ1-5
CASSQENVGRRNQPQHF
TGCGCCAGCAGCCAAGAAAATGTTGGCAGGAGGAATCAGCCCCAGCATTTT
>.|.|TRBV7-2|TRBJ1-2
CASSLRSGTNYGYTF
TGTGCCAGCAGCTTAAGATCAGGAACTAACTATGGCTACACCTTC
>.|.|TRBV7-2|TRBJ2-7
CASSLIVRSYEQYF
TGTGCCAGCAGCTTAATAGTCCGCTCCTACGAGCAGTACTTC
>.|.|TRBV6-5|TRBJ1-5
CASQGPNQPQHF
TGTGCCTCCCAGGGCCCCAATCAGCCCCAGCATTTT
>.|TRBD2|TRBV15|TRBJ2-1
CATSRDLRTSLEQFF
TGTGCCACCAGCAGAGATCTCCGGACTAGCCTTGAGCAGTTCTTC
>.|.|TRBV18|TRBJ2-5
CASSRRDNQETQYF
TGTGCCAGCTCACGACGGGACAACCAAGAGACCCAGTACTTC
>.|TRBD1|TRBV19|TRBJ2-1
CASAHRGQKMTPEQFF
TGTGCCAGTGCCCACAGGGGTCAGAAGATGACTCCTGAGCAGTTCTTC
>.|TRBD1|TRBV19|TRBJ2-5
CASSPRGRRETQYF
TGTGCCAGCTCACCAAGGGGGCGGCGGGAGACCCAGTACTTC
>.|.|TRBV28|TRBJ1-1
CASSLWTGSTSEAFF
TGTGCCAGCAGTTTATGGACAGGCTCGACCTCTGAAGCTTTCTTT
>many|.|TRBV4-3|TRBJ1-3
CPRSPRWGGRPGNTIYF
TGCCCCCGCAGCCCCCGGTGGGGGGGACGTCCTGGAAACACCATATATTTT
>.|.|TRBV10-3|TRBJ2-2
CAIRGDLNTGELFF
TGTGCCATCAGGGGGGACTTGAACACCGGGGAGCTGTTTTTT
>.|.|TRBV12-3/TRBV12-4|TRBJ2-3
CASSFPGMAQYF
TGTGCCAGCAGTTTCCCGGGAATGGCGCAGTATTTT
>few|TRBD1|TRBV7-2|TRBJ1-2
CASSLIDRGSGYTF
TGTGCCAGCAGCTTGATCGACAGGGGAAGCGGCTACACCTTC
>.|.|TRBV7-7|TRBJ2-2
CASSLALTNTGELFF
TGTGCCAGCAGCTTAGCGCTCACAAACACCGGGGAGCTGTTTTTT
>.|TRBD1|TRBV7-6|TRBJ2-2
CASSWGQDTGELFF
TGTGCCAGCAGCTGGGGACAGGACACCGGGGAGCTGTTTTTT
>.|TRBD1|TRBV6-5|TRBJ2-7
CASSPTGAYEQYF
TGTGCCAGCAGTCCGACAGGGGCCTACGAGCAGTACTTC
>few|.|TRBV6-4|TRBJ1-5
CASSAWGVQYSNQPQHF
TGTGCCAGCAGTGCGTGGGGCGTGCAGTATAGCAATCAGCCCCAGCATTTT
>.|.|TRBV18|TRBJ2-1
CASSPWSDEQFF
TGTGCCAGCTCCCCCTGGAGCGATGAGCAGTTCTTC
>.|.|TRBV2|TRBJ1-5
CASRAVNRVNQPQHF
TGTGCCAGCAGGGCGGTGAACAGGGTCAATCAGCCCCAGCATTTT
>.|TRBD1|TRBV18|TRBJ2-1
CASSPTGYGNEQFF
TGTGCCAGCTCACCGACAGGGTATGGCAATGAGCAGTTCTTC
>.|.|TRBV2|TRBJ1-4
CASVRGDTRKLFF
TGTGCCAGCGTGCGGGGGGATACTCGAAAACTGTTTTTT
>few|.|TRBV7-9|TRBJ2-5
CASSSGWETQYF
TGTGCCAGCAGCTCGGGGTGGGAGACCCAGTACTTC
>.|TRBD2|TRBV11-2|TRBJ2-5
CASSLGRGGPWETQYF
TGTGCCAGCAGCTTAGGACGGGGGGGGCCATGGGAGACCCAGTACTTC
>.|TRBD1|TRBV9|TRBJ1-2
CASSVGRTGEDYGYTF
TGTGCCAGCAGCGTAGGTCGGACAGGGGAGGACTATGGCTACACCTTC
>.|.|TRBV2|TRBJ2-7
CASNNYEQYF
TGTGCCAGCAATAACTACGAGCAGTACTTC
>.|.|TRBV3-1/TRBV3-2|TRBJ1-5
CASSQQGAQPQHF
TGTGCCAGCAGCCAACAGGGTGCCCAGCCCCAGCATTTT
>few|TRBD1|TRBV18|TRBJ1-6
CASSPRTQGQDSPLHF
TGTGCCAGCTCACCACGGACACAGGGGCAGGATTCACCCCTCCACTTT
>.|.|TRBV6-1|TRBJ2-6
CASSEAPWEDTYSGANVLTF
TGTGCCAGCAGTGAAGCGCCGTGGGAGGACACCTACTCTGGGGCCAACGTCCTGACTTTC
>.|TRBD2|TRBV9|TRBJ2-5
CASSVGRGYWETQYF
TGTGCCAGCAGCGTTGGGAGGGGTTATTGGGAGACCCAGTACTTC
>few|.|TRBV19|TRBJ2-6
CASSPLSVGWSASGANVLTF
TGTGCCAGTAGTCCGCTATCAGTCGGGTGGTCAGCCTCTGGGGCCAACGTCCTGACTTTC
>.|.|TRBV11-1|TRBJ1-1
CASSYSGSEAFF
TGTGCCAGCAGCTATTCCGGGTCTGAAGCTTTCTTT
>.|.|TRBV7-9|TRBJ1-3
CASSPPLGHYLSSGNTIYF
TGTGCCAGCAGCCCCCCCCTCGGACACTACCTATCCTCTGGAAACACCATATATTTT
>.|TRBD1|TRBV7-6|TRBJ1-4
CASSFGQGEEKLFF
TGTGCCAGCAGCTTTGGACAGGGAGAGGAAAAACTGTTTTTT
>.|TRBD1|TRBV13|TRBJ2-1
CASLNRGGTGQFF
TGTGCCAGTTTGAACAGGGGTGGGACCGGGCAGTTCTTC
>.|.|TRBV21-1|TRBJ2-5
CASSIRCSGEQTQYF
TGTGCCAGCAGCATTAGGTGCAGCGGGGAACAGACCCAGTACTTC
>.|.|TRBV7-3|TRBJ1-1
CASSLLGGASEEVEAFF
TGTGCCAGCAGCTTATTAGGGGGAGCCTCGGAGGAGGTTGAAGCTTTCTTT
>.|.|TRBV11-3|TRBJ1-2
CASSGPGRRGYTF
TGTGCCAGCAGCGGCCCAGGGAGGAGAGGCTACACCTTC
>.|.|TRBV19|TRBJ2-6
CASSIVGGASVAGANVLTF
TGTGCCAGTAGTATAGTCGGGGGAGCCTCGGTAGCTGGGGCCAACGTCCTGACTTTC
>.|TRBD2|TRBV5-4|TRBJ2-2
CASFSGGEGNTGELFF
TGTGCCAGCTTCAGCGGGGGGGAAGGAAACACCGGGGAGCTGTTTTTT
>.|.|TRBV5-1|TRBJ1-4
CASSVEATNEKLFF
TGCGCCAGCAGCGTAGAAGCAACTAATGAAAAACTGTTTTTT
>once|.|TRBV18|TRBJ2-3
CASSSRGASTDTQYF
TGTGCCAGCTCTTCTCGGGGGGCTAGCACAGATACGCAGTATTTT
>.|.|TRBV6-5|TRBJ1-1
CASSAVGGNTEAFF
TGTGCCAGCAGCGCAGTGGGGGGGAACACTGAAGCTTTCTTT
>few|.|TRBV5-6|TRBJ1-1
CASSHKDRRNTEAFF
TGTGCCAGCAGCCATAAAGACAGACGGAACACTGAAGCTTTCTTT
>.|TRBD1|TRBV9|TRBJ2-1
CASSADGQGYNEQFF
TGTGCCAGCAGCGCAGACGGACAGGGGTACAATGAGCAGTTCTTC
>few|.|TRBV6-5|TRBJ1-3
CASRGQGSGNTIYF
TGTGCCAGCAGGGGCCAGGGCTCTGGAAACACCATATATTTT
>once|TRBD1|TRBV7-2|TRBJ1-5
CASSSQGAVSNQPQHF
TGTGCCAGCAGCTCCCAGGGGGCGGTCAGCAATCAGCCCCAGCATTTT
>.|TRBD2|TRBV10-1|TRBJ2-1
CASSALAGDYNEQFF
TGCGCCAGCAGTGCCCTAGCGGGGGACTACAATGAGCAGTTCTTC